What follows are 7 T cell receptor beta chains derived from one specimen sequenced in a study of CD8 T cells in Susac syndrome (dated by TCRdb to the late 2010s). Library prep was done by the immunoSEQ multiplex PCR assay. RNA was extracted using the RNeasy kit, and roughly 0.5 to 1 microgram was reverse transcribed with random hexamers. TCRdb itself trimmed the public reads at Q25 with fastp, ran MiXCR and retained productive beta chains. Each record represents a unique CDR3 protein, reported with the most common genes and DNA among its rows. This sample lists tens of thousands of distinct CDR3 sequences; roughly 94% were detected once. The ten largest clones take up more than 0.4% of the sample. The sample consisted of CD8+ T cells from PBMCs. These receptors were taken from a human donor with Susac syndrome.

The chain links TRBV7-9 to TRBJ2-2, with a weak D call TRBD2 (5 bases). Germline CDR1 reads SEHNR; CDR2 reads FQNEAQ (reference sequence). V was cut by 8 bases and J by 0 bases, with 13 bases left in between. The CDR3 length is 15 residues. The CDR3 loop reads CASPGGASNTGELFF. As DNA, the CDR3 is TGTGCCAGCCCCGGAGGAGCGTCGAACACCGGGGAGCTGTTTTTT.

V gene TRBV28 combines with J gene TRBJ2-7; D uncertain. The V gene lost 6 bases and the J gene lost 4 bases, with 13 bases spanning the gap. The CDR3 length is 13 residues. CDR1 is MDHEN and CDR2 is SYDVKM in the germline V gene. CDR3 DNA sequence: TGTGCCAGCAGCAACTTGAAGGGTTACGAGCAGTACTTC. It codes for CASSNLKGYEQYF.

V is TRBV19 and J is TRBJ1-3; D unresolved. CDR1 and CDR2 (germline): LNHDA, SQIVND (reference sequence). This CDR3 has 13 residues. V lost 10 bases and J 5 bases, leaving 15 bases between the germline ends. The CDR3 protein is CATSPGSRNTIYF. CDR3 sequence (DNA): TGTGCCACTTCCCCGGGATCTCGAAACACCATATATTTT.

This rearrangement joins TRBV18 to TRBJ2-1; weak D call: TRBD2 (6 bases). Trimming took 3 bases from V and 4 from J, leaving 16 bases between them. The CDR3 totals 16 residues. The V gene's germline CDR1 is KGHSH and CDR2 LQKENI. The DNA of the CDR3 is TGTGCCAGCTCACCTATGGAGGGATCGGGGTACAATGAGCAGTTCTTC. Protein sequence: CASSPMEGSGYNEQFF.

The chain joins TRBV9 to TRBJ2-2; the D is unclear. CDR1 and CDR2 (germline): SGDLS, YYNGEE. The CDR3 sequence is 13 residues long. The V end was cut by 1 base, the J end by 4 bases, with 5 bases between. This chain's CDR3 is CASSVMGTGELFF. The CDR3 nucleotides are TGTGCCAGCAGCGTAATGGGCACCGGGGAGCTGTTTTTT.

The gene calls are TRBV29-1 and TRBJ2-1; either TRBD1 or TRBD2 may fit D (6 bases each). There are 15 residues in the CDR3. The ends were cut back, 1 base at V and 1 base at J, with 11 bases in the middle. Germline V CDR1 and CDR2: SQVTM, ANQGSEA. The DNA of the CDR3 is TGCAGCGTTGAAGGACTAGGGGGGTCCTACAATGAGCAGTTCTTC. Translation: CSVEGLGGSYNEQFF.

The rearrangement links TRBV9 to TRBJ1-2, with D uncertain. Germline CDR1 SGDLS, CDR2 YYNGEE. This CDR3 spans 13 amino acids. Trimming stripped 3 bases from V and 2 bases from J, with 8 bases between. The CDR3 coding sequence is TGTGCCAGCAGCGGGGCCGTGAACTATGGCTACACCTTC. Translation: CASSGAVNYGYTF.